Presented here are 11 T cell receptor beta chains from one specimen sequenced in a study of blood T cell repertoires in COVID-19 (dated by TCRdb to 2019 to 2021). Receptor libraries were prepared by the immunoSEQ multiplex PCR assay. The table comes from immuneACCESS by way of TCRdb, which keeps in-frame sequences with V and J called. Part of the clones is missing from these tables; in studies checked, under half for an unresolved V gene and the rest for unknown reasons. This sample lists around 70,000 clones; about 83% were detected once. The ten biggest clones cover under 30% of the sample. Material: peripheral blood. The receptor set was obtained from a human donor in a cohort sampled during active COVID-19.

V usage is TRBV24-1 and J usage is TRBJ2-3, with 7 bases fitting TRBD2. With V trimmed by 5 bases and J by 5 bases, 15 bases remained unmatched. Germline V lookup: CDR1 KGHDR, CDR2 SFDVKD. The CDR3 covers 17 residues. CDR3 loop: CATSVEKGPGTIDTQYF. As DNA, the CDR3 is TGTGCCACCAGTGTTGAAAAGGGGCCGGGGACTATAGATACGCAGTATTTT.

This clone has just a few counts. CDR3 sequence: CASYPSRATGELFF. The DNA of the CDR3 is TGTGCCAGCTACCCATCCAGGGCGACCGGGGAGCTGTTTTTT. V usage is TRBV7-9 and J usage is TRBJ2-2; D possibly corresponds to TRBD1 (5 bases). V lost 8 bases and J lost 5, with 15 bases in between. Germline CDR1 reads SEHNR; CDR2 reads FQNEAQ (reference sequence). The CDR3 consists of 14 residues.

The genes are TRBV27 and TRBJ1-5; unclear D gene. Germline loops: CDR1 MNHEY, CDR2 SMNVEV (reference sequence). The V end was cut by 2 bases, the J end by 1 base, with 12 bases between. The CDR3 sequence is 16 residues long. The CDR3 coding sequence is TGTGCCAGCAGTTTAGATCTAGCGACGAGCAATCAGCCCCAGCATTTT. It translates to CASSLDLATSNQPQHF.

V and J are TRBV4-1 and TRBJ1-3; 9 nucleotides align to TRBD1. J was trimmed by 5 bases and V by 0 bases; bases with no gene match: 14. Germline CDR1 is MGHRA and CDR2 is YSYEKL. This CDR3 has 19 residues. The chain's CDR3 is CASSQDLGTGRTSRNTIYF. In DNA form, the CDR3 reads TGCGCCAGCAGCCAAGATCTAGGGACAGGGCGTACGTCAAGAAACACCATATATTTT.

The chain recombines TRBV4-3 with TRBJ2-7, with 9 bases fitting TRBD2. V shed 1 base and J 3 bases; nucleotides not matched to a gene: 1. The germline gives CDR1 LGHNA, CDR2 YSLEER. This CDR3 region has 14 residues. The CDR3 spells CASSQVSGSYEQYF. CDR3 nucleotide sequence: TGCGCCAGCAGCCAAGTTAGCGGGAGCTACGAGCAGTACTTC.

V usage is TRBV27 and J usage is TRBJ1-2; 9 bases match TRBD1. This CDR3 is built from 16 residues. Germline-derived CDR1 and CDR2 are MNHEY and SMNVEV (reference sequence). J lost 6 bases, V lost 6 bases, and 14 bases had no gene match. As DNA, the CDR3 is TGTGCCAGCAGCTGGGGACAGGGAAGCGGTCTTGATGGCTACACCTTC. Its protein product is CASSWGQGSGLDGYTF.

This chain uses TRBV7-9 with TRBJ2-7; TRBD2 aligns across 15 bases. The CDR3 runs 18 residues. The V and J ends lost 5 bases and 3 bases, in that order; junction bases with no gene match: 11. Germline lookup yields CDR1 SEHNR and CDR2 FQNEAQ (reference sequence). CDR3 nucleotide sequence: TGTGCCAGCAGCCACGCGGGACTAGCGGGAGGCCGGCTCTACGAGCAGTACTTC. The encoded protein is CASSHAGLAGGRLYEQYF. Complete variable domain (other parts from reference TRBV7-9 and TRBJ2-7): DTGVSQNPRHKITKRGQNVTFRCDPISEHNRLYWYRQTLGQGPEFLTYFQNEAQLEKSRLLSDRFSAERPKGSFSTLEIQRTEQGDSAMYLCASSHAGLAGGRLYEQYFGPGTRLTVT.

The chain couples TRBV29-1 to TRBJ2-5, with D possibly being TRBD2 (6 bases). The CDR3 is 12 residues long. Germline loops: CDR1 SQVTM, CDR2 ANQGSEA. The V and J ends lost 8 bases and 2 bases respectively, with 12 bases between them. CDR3 sequence reads: CSYRDSQETQYF. The CDR3 region has the DNA TGCAGCTATAGGGACTCTCAAGAGACCCAGTACTTC.

The genes are TRBV6-1 and TRBJ2-1; the match to TRBD2 covers 10 bases. V shed 5 bases, J shed 7 bases, and the junction held 11 bases outside the gene matches. Germline CDR1 MNHNS, CDR2 SASEGT. CDR3 length equals 16 residues. The CDR3 bases are TGTGCCAGCAGTAAAGTAAGCGGGGGGGCAGGAAATGAGCAGTTCTTC. Its protein product is CASSKVSGGAGNEQFF.

V usage is TRBV18 and J usage is TRBJ2-6, with 11 bases matching TRBD1. The CDR3 extends over 18 amino acids. CDR1 KGHSH and CDR2 LQKENI come from the germline V gene. V was pared by 3 bases and J by 4 bases, with 8 bases of the junction left unmatched. CDR3 sequence (DNA): TGTGCCAGCTCACCCCGAGGACAGGGGGCCACCGGGGCCAACGTCCTGACTTTC. It encodes CASSPRGQGATGANVLTF.

This sequence joins TRBV20-1 and TRBJ2-7; D unclear. CDR3 length: 11 amino acids. The V end was cut by 6 bases, the J end by 0 bases, with 6 bases between. CDR1 DFQATT and CDR2 SNEGSKA come from the germline V gene (reference sequence). The CDR3 nucleotides are TGCAGTGCGTACGGCTCCTACGAGCAGTACTTC. Its protein is CSAYGSYEQYF.